The TCR beta chain described here comes from a study of beta chain features in type 1 diabetes. For the study at large: The examined sorted cells totaled some 99 million across samples.

The CDR3 has 13 amino acids. Trimming took off 3 bases at V and 9 bases at J, with 12 bases between the two ends. Per germline, CDR1 ENHRY and CDR2 SYGVKD. Every isolated RNA sample was fully reverse transcribed, so sequencing captured expressed TCRB transcripts. The table came from immunoSEQ multiplex PCR; TCRdb's copy has only in-frame clones and leaves some out. The sample has just over 450,000 clones; about 29% are singletons. The chain joins TRBV10-3 to TRBJ2-4; tentatively, D is TRBD1 (6 bases). The sequenced material came from naive CD4+ T cells from blood. The receptor was isolated from a man aged 18 to 29 in good health. The CDR3 DNA is TGTGCCATCAGTGATGGGGGCGCTTTCATTCAGTACTTC. This translates into CAISDGGAFIQYF.